Following are 18 T cell receptor beta chains from one sample sequenced in a study of T cells after yellow fever vaccination. TCRdb re-analysed the 5' RACE reads in MiXCR, keeping a single row per CDR3 protein. The sample has some 560,000 distinct CDR3 sequences, about a sixth seen once; the top ten hold roughly 17%. Specimen: PBMCs, collected about 5 days after the first yellow fever vaccination. These receptor sequences come from a man aged 18 to 35 who received the YFV17D yellow fever vaccine.

The gene calls are TRBV7-3 and TRBJ2-3; no firm D call. The CDR3 covers 13 residues. Trimming pared 5 bases from V and 0 bases from J, leaving 6 bases between. Per the germline V gene, CDR1 is SGHTA and CDR2 is FQGTGA. CDR3 region: CASSADSTDTQYF. The CDR3 bases are TGTGCCAGCAGCGCTGACAGCACAGATACGCAGTATTTT. Full variable domain (remainder filled in from reference TRBV7-3 and TRBJ2-3): GAGVSQTPSNKVTEKGKYVELRCDPISGHTALYWYRQSLGQGPEFLIYFQGTGAADDSGLPNDRFFAVRPEGSVSTLKIQRTERGDSAVYLCASSADSTDTQYFGPGTRLTVL.

The sample holds many counts of this clonotype. The rearrangement joins TRBV7-2 to TRBJ1-2; D is ambiguous. Deletions cut 1 base from V and 4 bases from J, with 10 bases between. Germline CDR1 reads SGHTA; CDR2 reads FQGNSA. This CDR3 has 14 amino acids. The CDR3 is CASSLEGRSYGYTF. The CDR3 DNA is TGTGCCAGCAGCTTAGAAGGCAGATCCTATGGCTACACCTTC.

The chain employs TRBV11-2 and TRBJ2-1; D perhaps matches TRBD2 (7 bases). V lost 0 bases and J 5 bases, leaving 20 bases between the germline ends. CDR1 SGHAT and CDR2 FQNNGV come from the germline V gene. CDR3 length: 18 amino acids. CDR3 amino acids: CASSLEQGGTRRNNEQFF. The CDR3 nucleotides read TGTGCCAGCAGCTTAGAACAGGGAGGGACACGACGCAACAATGAGCAGTTCTTC. Filled out from reference TRBV11-2 and TRBJ2-1, the complete variable domain reads EAGVAQSPRYKIIEKRQSVAFWCNPISGHATLYWYQQILGQGPKLLIQFQNNGVVDDSQLPKDRFSAERLKGVDSTLKIQPAKLEDSAVYLCASSLEQGGTRRNNEQFFGPGTRLTVL.

This chain uses TRBV30 with TRBJ2-1, with no clear D. Germline V gene data show CDR1 as GTSNPN and CDR2 as SVGIG (reference sequence). V was shortened by 2 bases and J by 12 bases, with 14 bases between the two germline ends. This CDR3 has 12 residues. In nucleotides, the CDR3 is TGTGCCTGGAGTTCATTCCCCCGAGTGCAGTTCTTC. Its protein is CAWSSFPRVQFF.

Written as DNA, the CDR3 is TGTGCCAGCAGTTCCTCAGGGGCCTATCAGCCCCAGCATTTT. This codes for CASSSSGAYQPQHF. This chain joins TRBV28 and TRBJ1-5; a weak D match, TRBD1 (6 bases). The CDR3 spans 14 residues. CDR1 is MDHEN, CDR2 SYDVKM, per germline. V was shortened by 4 bases and J by 5 bases, with 12 bases between the two germline ends.

This clonotype was picked up one time. V gene TRBV6-2 or TRBV6-3 combines with J gene TRBJ2-3; possible D gene TRBD2, 7 bases. The CDR3 has 16 amino acids. V shed 2 bases and J shed 0 bases, with 12 bases lying between them. The germline V gene encodes CDR1 MNHEY and CDR2 SVGEGT. The CDR3 DNA reads as TGTGCCAGCAGTTACCCGGGGGGCCAGAGCACAGATACGCAGTATTTT. It translates to CASSYPGGQSTDTQYF.

The chain is built from TRBV2 and TRBJ2-5; the D gene is possibly TRBD1 (6 bases). The CDR3 contains 12 residues. Trimming removed 10 bases from V and 7 bases from J, with 16 bases in between. The germline CDR1 and CDR2 sequences are SNHLY and FYNNEI. CDR3 protein: CATARGLGTQYF. In DNA form, the CDR3 reads TGTGCCACCGCCAGGGGCTTGGGGACCCAGTACTTC.

The chain has TRBV12-3 or TRBV12-4 and TRBJ1-4; 9 bases match TRBD1. This CDR3 comprises 14 residues. Losses at the gene ends were 5 bases for V and 8 bases for J; bases not matched to a gene: 6. The DNA for the CDR3 is TGTGCCAGCAGTATACAGGGGGCAGGAGAAAAACTGTTTTTT. This encodes CASSIQGAGEKLFF.

This chain links TRBV9 with TRBJ2-1; TRBD2 matches at 12 bases. After removal of 4 bases from V and 0 bases from J, the junction contained 8 bases not matched to a gene. CDR3 length: 18 residues. Germline CDR1 reads SGDLS; CDR2 reads YYNGEE. The CDR3 sequence: CASSFTSGGTRSYNEQFF. The CDR3 nucleotides are TGTGCCAGCAGCTTTACTAGCGGGGGGACTCGCTCCTACAATGAGCAGTTCTTC.

The rearrangement links TRBV12-3 or TRBV12-4 to TRBJ2-1, with D possibly matching TRBD2 (7 bases). The CDR3 contains 15 residues. The V end lost 1 base, the J end lost 4 bases, and 11 bases lay between the germline ends. CDR3 loop: CASSLGGGEYNEQFF. As DNA, the CDR3 is TGTGCCAGCAGTTTAGGAGGGGGGGAATACAATGAGCAGTTCTTC.

The chain employs TRBV5-1 and TRBJ1-2; 7 nucleotides align to TRBD1. The CDR3 has 15 residues. Looked up from germline, CDR1 is SGHRS and CDR2 is YFSETQ. Trimming at V came to 5 bases and at J to 0 bases, leaving 7 bases not matched to a gene. The CDR3 bases are TGCGCCAGCAGGGAGAGACAGGGAGCTAACTATGGCTACACCTTC. It encodes CASRERQGANYGYTF.

This clonotype was detected ten times or more. The chain is built from TRBV2 and TRBJ1-5; 8 bases are shared with TRBD1. Germline trimming cut 5 bases from V and 6 bases from J; bases unmatched to any gene: 12. The CDR3 length is 16 residues. Germline CDR1 SNHLY, CDR2 FYNNEI. CDR3 protein: CASSPNHRGYSQPQHF. The CDR3, as DNA: TGTGCCAGCAGTCCGAATCACAGGGGGTATAGTCAGCCCCAGCATTTT.

The rearrangement joins TRBV6-5 to TRBJ2-3; D perhaps matches TRBD2 (5 bases). Germline-derived CDR1 and CDR2 are MNHEY and SVGAGI. Trimming removed 3 bases at V and 6 bases at J, with 16 bases between. CDR3 length: 15 residues. This chain's CDR3 is CASSYQRAPVDTQYF. CDR3 in DNA: TGTGCCAGCAGTTATCAGAGGGCCCCTGTGGATACGCAGTATTTT.

This clonotype was seen only a few times. The rearrangement links TRBV6-1 to TRBJ2-3; D ambiguous. The CDR3 is 13 residues long. Trimming cost V 6 bases and J 4 bases, with 11 bases left between them. The germline gives CDR1 MNHNS, CDR2 SASEGT. Written as DNA, the CDR3 is TGTGCCAGCAGCCCATCAATCGCAGATACGCAGTATTTT. This gives the protein CASSPSIADTQYF.

The chain uses TRBV13 and TRBJ2-1; D not resolved. The CDR3 loop spans 16 amino acids. Germline assignment: CDR1 PRHDT and CDR2 FYEKMQ (reference sequence). Trimming stripped 4 bases from V and 3 bases from J, with 16 bases between. CDR3 residues: CASSSPGPARYNEQFF. The CDR3 region has the DNA TGTGCCAGCAGCTCGCCTGGGCCGGCCCGCTACAATGAGCAGTTCTTC.

The chain recombines TRBV4-3 with TRBJ2-1, with 7 bases fitting TRBD1. CDR1 LGHNA and CDR2 YSLEER come from the germline V gene. This CDR3 is 16 amino acids long. The V gene end was trimmed by 2 bases and the J gene end by 3 bases; junction bases not matched to a gene: 7. CDR3 in amino acids: CASSQSHRGSYNEQFF. DNA for the CDR3: TGCGCCAGCAGCCAAAGCCACAGGGGCAGCTACAATGAGCAGTTCTTC.

This chain joins TRBV7-9 and TRBJ1-1; TRBD1 agrees at 8 bases. CDR1 and CDR2 (germline): SEHNR, FQNEAQ (reference sequence). With V trimmed by 3 bases and J by 7 bases, 10 bases remained unmatched. This CDR3 is built from 15 residues. Written as DNA, the CDR3 is TGTGCCAGCAGCTTCCCTCAGGGGGCGAGGGGTGAAGCTTTCTTT. It yields the protein CASSFPQGARGEAFF.

DNA of the CDR3: TGTGCCAGCAGTTTAGGGGCGGTGGGGAACACTGAAGCTTTCTTT. This codes for CASSLGAVGNTEAFF. The chain has TRBV27 and TRBJ1-1; D is possibly TRBD1 (5 bases). Germline V lookup: CDR1 MNHEY, CDR2 SMNVEV (reference sequence). The CDR3 consists of 15 residues. The V end lost 2 bases, the J end lost 1 base, and 11 bases lay between the germline ends.